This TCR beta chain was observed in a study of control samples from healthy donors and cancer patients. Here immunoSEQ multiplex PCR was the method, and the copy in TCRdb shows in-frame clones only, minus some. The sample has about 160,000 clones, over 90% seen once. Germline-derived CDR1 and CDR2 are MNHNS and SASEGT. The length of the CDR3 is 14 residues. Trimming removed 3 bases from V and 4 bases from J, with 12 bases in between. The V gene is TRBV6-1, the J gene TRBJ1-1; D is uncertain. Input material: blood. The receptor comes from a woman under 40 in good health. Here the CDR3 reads CASSEAVFGTEAFF. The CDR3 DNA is TGTGCCAGCAGTGAGGCGGTTTTCGGCACTGAAGCTTTCTTT.